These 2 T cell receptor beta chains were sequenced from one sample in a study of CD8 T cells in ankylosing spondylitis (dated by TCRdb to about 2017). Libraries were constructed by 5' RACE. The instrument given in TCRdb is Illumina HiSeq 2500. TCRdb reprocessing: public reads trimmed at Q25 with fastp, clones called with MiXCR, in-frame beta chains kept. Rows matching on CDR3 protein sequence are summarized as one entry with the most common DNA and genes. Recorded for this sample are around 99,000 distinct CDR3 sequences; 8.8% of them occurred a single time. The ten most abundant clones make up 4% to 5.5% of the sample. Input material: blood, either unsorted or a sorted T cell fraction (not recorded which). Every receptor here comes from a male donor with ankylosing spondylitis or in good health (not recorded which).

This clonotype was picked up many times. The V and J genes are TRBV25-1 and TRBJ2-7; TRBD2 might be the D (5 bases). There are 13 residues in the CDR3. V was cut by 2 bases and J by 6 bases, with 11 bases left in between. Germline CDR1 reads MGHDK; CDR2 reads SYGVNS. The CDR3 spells CASSERTGLEQYF. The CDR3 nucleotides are TGTGCCAGCAGTGAACGGACTGGCCTCGAGCAGTACTTC.

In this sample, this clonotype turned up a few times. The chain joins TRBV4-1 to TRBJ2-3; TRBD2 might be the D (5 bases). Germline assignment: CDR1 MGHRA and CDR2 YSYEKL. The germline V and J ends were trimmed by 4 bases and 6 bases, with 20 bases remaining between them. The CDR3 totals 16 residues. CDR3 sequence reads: CASSLQALDPGDTQYF. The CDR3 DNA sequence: TGCGCCAGCAGCCTCCAGGCGTTGGACCCGGGGGATACGCAGTATTTT.